The clone carrying this T cell receptor (beta chain) has a single count. This sample stems from a study of blood T cell repertoires in COVID-19. The wider study: Acute and convalescent COVID-19 specimens originated in the United States, Italy and Spain.

CDR3 length equals 14 residues. V was shortened by 2 bases and J by 6 bases, with 13 bases between the two germline ends. Germline CDR1 reads MGHRA; CDR2 reads YSYEKL. Participants spanned ages roughly 18 to 90 years and resided in roughly 22 US areas. Participants' reported clinical history set cohort assignment. Per the original methods: Amplification of reference gene primers provided the estimated nucleated cell counts. This table comes from immunoSEQ multiplex PCR, and its TCRdb copy is limited to in-frame clones, with some not included. That table supplies the V and J calls and clone size; D and trimming were determined from the DNA. The sample shows some 430,000 clones, less than 95% of them seen only once.

Specimen: PBMCs or T cells enriched from blood (not recorded which). The clonotype comes from a young man who had recovered from COVID-19. V is TRBV4-1 and J is TRBJ1-1, with a tentative D call TRBD1 (5 bases). The CDR3 loop is CASSQFVQGAEAFF. Here the CDR3 DNA reads TGCGCCAGCAGCCAATTCGTTCAGGGTGCTGAAGCTTTCTTT.